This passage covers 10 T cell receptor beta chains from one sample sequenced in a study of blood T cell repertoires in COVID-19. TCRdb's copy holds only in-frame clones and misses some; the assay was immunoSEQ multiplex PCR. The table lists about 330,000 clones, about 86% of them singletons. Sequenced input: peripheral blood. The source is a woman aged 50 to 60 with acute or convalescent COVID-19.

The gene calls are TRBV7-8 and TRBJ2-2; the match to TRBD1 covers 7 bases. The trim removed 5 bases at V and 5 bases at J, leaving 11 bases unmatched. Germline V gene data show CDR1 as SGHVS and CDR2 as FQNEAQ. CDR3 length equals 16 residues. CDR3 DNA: TGTGCCAGCAGCCCACAGGGGACCCTCTCAACCGGGGAGCTGTTTTTT. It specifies CASSPQGTLSTGELFF.

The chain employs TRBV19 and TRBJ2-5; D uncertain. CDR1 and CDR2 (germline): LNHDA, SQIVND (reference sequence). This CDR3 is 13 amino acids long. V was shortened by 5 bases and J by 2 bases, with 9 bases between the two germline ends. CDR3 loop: CASSPLLQETQYF. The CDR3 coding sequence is TGTGCCAGTAGTCCTCTACTGCAAGAGACCCAGTACTTC.

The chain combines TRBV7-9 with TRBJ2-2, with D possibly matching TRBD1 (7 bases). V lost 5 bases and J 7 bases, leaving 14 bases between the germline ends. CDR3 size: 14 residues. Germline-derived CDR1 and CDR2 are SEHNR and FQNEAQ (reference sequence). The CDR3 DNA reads TGTGCCAGCAGCCGCGGGACAGTCGACGGGGAGCTGTTTTTT. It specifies CASSRGTVDGELFF.

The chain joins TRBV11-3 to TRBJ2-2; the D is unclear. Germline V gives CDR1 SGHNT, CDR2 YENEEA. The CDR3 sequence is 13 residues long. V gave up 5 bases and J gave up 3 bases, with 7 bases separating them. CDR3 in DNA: TGTGCCAGCAGCCCTAGTTACACCGGGGAGCTGTTTTTT. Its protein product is CASSPSYTGELFF.

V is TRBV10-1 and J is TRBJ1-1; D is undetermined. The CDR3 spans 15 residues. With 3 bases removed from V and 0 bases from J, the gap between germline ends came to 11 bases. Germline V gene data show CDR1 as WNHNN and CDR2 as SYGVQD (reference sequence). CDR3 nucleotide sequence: TGCGCCAGCAGTGAATTGAGGGAGTTGAACACTGAAGCTTTCTTT. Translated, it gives CASSELRELNTEAFF.

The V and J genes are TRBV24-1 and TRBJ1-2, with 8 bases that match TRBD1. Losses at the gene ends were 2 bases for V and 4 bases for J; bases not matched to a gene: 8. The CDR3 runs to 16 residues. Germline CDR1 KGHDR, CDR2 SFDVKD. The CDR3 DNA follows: TGTGCCACCAGTGATTCCCCTGGACAGGGCGTCTATGGCTACACCTTC. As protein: CATSDSPGQGVYGYTF.

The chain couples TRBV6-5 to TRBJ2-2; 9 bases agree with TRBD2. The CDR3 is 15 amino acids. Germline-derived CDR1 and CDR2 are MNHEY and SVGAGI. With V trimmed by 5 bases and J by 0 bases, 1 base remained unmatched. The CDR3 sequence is CASSTSGSNTGELFF. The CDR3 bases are TGTGCCAGCAGTACTAGCGGGTCGAACACCGGGGAGCTGTTTTTT.

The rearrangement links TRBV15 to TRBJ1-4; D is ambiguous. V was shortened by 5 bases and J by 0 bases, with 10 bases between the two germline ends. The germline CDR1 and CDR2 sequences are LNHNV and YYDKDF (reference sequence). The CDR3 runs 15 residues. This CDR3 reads CATSFRQATNEKLFF. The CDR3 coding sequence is TGTGCCACCAGCTTTCGACAAGCAACTAATGAAAAACTGTTTTTT.

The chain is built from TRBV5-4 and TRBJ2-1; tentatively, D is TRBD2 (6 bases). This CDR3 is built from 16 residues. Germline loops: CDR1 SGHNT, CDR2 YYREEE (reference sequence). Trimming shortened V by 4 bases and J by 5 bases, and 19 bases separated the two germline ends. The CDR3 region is CASSNTGSYLDNEQFF. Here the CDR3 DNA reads TGTGCCAGCAGCAACACCGGGAGCTATCTTGACAATGAGCAGTTCTTC.

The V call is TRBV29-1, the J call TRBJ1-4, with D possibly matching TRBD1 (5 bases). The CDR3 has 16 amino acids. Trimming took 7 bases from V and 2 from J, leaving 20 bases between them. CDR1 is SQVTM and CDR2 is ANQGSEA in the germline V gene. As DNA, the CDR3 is TGCAGCGCCCTGGACACCCAATGGAGCACTAATGAAAAACTGTTTTTT. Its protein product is CSALDTQWSTNEKLFF.